This T cell receptor (beta chain) was profiled in a study of blood T cell repertoires in COVID-19 (TCRdb year 2020). Study-level background: Samples from collaborators originated in the United States, Italy and Spain and spanned both the acute and convalescent phases of COVID-19. Where HLA class I and class II types were available, the types were taken from metadata supplied by the sample provider, not from assay-based typing. The samples were drawn from two sources: the first 160 participants of the ongoing ImmuneRACE study, and over 950 subjects contributed by 6 global collaborators. The material from the prospective study consisted of cDNA or gDNA derived from T cells, B-cell-depleted T cells, or PBMCs. The repertoires were released in a freely available public database meant as a resource for research on the immune response to SARS-CoV-2. Deeply sampled blood TCRbeta repertoires from subjects exposed to, actively infected with, or recovered from COVID-19 were included in the dataset. Sample metadata almost always included a de-identified subject ID, COVID-19 status, age in years and sex.

Notes on this clone: It has no known antigen specificity. Qualities for individual bases were not recorded, and no much larger clone is one base off.

Enrolling through a virtual design, the prospective study's participants ranged in age from roughly 18 to 89 years and lived across 24 United States geographic areas. Cohort assignment in the prospective study relied on participant-reported clinical history from a screening survey and a study questionnaire. For ImmuneRACE Cohort 3, a participant was defined as recovered based on two consecutive negative NP/OP PCR tests, clearance by a healthcare professional, or resolution of symptoms. Each participant in the prospective study had whole blood, serum and a nasopharyngeal or oropharyngeal swab collected by mobile phlebotomists. Additional blood draws and questionnaires over an approximately two-month period could optionally be provided by prospective study participants. Blood samples from the prospective study were shipped frozen or at room temperature prior to DNA extraction. TCRbeta CDR3 regions were amplified from genomic DNA by means of the immunoSEQ Assay, a bias-controlled multiplex PCR. The paper's data handling went like this. The number of nucleated cells in each sample was estimated by amplification of reference gene primers within the assay. To quantify the absolute abundance of each unique TCRbeta CDR3 rearrangement, sequence reads were collapsed and filtered. For each sample, productive Simpson clonality was calculated as the square root of Simpson's diversity index over productive rearrangements. TCRdb re-hosts the immuneACCESS table, in-frame sequences only. Its copies lack some clones; in the studies checked, an unresolved V gene accounts for under half of them, and the cause for the rest is not known. The D gene and trimming were derived from the DNA, and the V and J assignments and clone size from that table. The sample records around 250,000 clones, 80% to 85% of which are singletons. The ten largest clones add up to roughly 3.6% of the sample.

Broad study findings and their caveats: Clinical and demographic metadata were provided uncurated, with the amount varying by source and participant.

The germline V gene sets CDR1 to ENHRY and CDR2 to SYGVKD. V is cut by 2 bases and J by 5 bases, and the space between the germline ends is 9 bases. Including cysteine and phenylalanine, the CDR3 has 13 amino acids. Here the CDR3 DNA is all that survives: 39 bases in frame from base 1. Sequencing used PBMCs or T cells enriched from blood (not recorded which). This sequence uses TRBV10-3 and TRBJ1-2; the D segment could be TRBD1, given 6 matching bases. This TCR came from a man aged 50 to 59 who had recovered from COVID-19. The CDR3 amino acid sequence is: CAISERQGYGYTF. The DNA is as follows: TGTGCCATCAGTGAGCGGCAGGGGTATGGCTACACCTTC.